The text below deals with one T cell receptor (beta chain). Its target is unknown. The sample comes from a study of Ad26.COV2.S vaccination and SARS-CoV-2 variants. In the study overall: Ad26.COV2.S, an intramuscular injection, was given once or twice 56 days apart.

CDR1 is SGHRS, CDR2 YFSETQ, per germline. Trimming removed 1 base from V and 0 bases from J, with 20 bases in between. The CDR3 has 19 amino acids. General study findings and limits: Participants given vaccine showed non-spike TCR breadth similar to that of placebo recipients.

Only in-frame clones appear in the TCRdb table, and some are missing; sequencing was by immunoSEQ multiplex PCR. The sample shows more than 300,000 clones, roughly 84% of them seen only once. Described treatment: around 19 received Ad26.COV2.S at low or high dose, single or two shots; about 5 received placebo; per-sample allocation not given. The investigators took samples on day 63 after the first vaccine or placebo injection. It was an adult aged 18-55 years in Boston who was the donor. This chain links TRBV5-1 with TRBJ1-3; tentatively, D is TRBD1 (5 bases). This clonotype was sampled from a person between 18 and 60 years old who received the Ad26.COV2.S COVID-19 vaccine or a placebo. The sample was peripheral blood, taken in a trial of Ad26.COV2.S vaccine versus placebo. The CDR3 sequence is CASSLWTLSSPSSGNTIYF. DNA of the CDR3: TGCGCCAGCAGCTTGTGGACACTCTCTTCCCCAAGCTCTGGAAACACCATATATTTT.